The following is a T cell receptor (beta chain) sequence with its context. Other DNA sequences from this sample encode an identical CDR3 as well. Assay: immunoSEQ multiplex PCR; the TCRdb copy retains only in-frame clones and omits some. The sample has some 13,000 clones; 94% are singletons. This CDR3 has 12 residues. V was pared by 6 bases and J by 1 base, with 6 bases between. Looked up from germline, CDR1 is MGHRA and CDR2 is YSYEKL. The sample comes from a study of T cell clonotyping in hematopoietic cell transplantation. The sample here was PBMCs, taken 30 days after allogeneic stem cell transplant. The sequence derives from a male patient between 55 and 70 years old who had an allogeneic stem cell transplant from an unrelated donor, so the T cells may come from the graft donor. Some clones in this sample may be carry-over from other donors' samples. The chain recombines TRBV4-1 with TRBJ1-1, with no clear D. CDR3 nucleotide sequence: TGCGCCAGCAGACTCGGGAACACTGAAGCTTTCTTT. It codes for CASRLGNTEAFF.